This T cell receptor beta chain originates from a study of blood T cell repertoires in COVID-19. The V gene's germline CDR1 is SSHAT and CDR2 FNYEAQ (reference sequence). This CDR3 spans 19 amino acids. Regarding this clone: The junction shows a germline mismatch at one end, possibly a read error.

The repertoire was sequenced with immunoSEQ multiplex PCR; TCRdb's copy has only in-frame clones and lacks some. Among a few hundred thousand clones, roughly four fifths were seen once, and the ten largest hold approximately 5%. Sequenced material: PBMCs or T cells enriched from blood (not recorded which). The V and J genes are TRBV7-7 and TRBJ2-7, with 8 positions matching TRBD2. The TCR was taken from a woman in her forties or fifties who had recovered from COVID-19. This CDR3 reads CASSLVSGSGGPISYEQYF. CDR3 bases: TGTGCTAGCAGCTTAGTATCGGGGAGCGGGGGCCCGATCTCCTACGAGCAGTACTTC.